One and the same sample provided the 25 T cell receptor beta chains below, sequenced in a study of cytomegalovirus exposure and HLA in healthy donors. Vbeta (60) and Jbeta (13) primers were used in the PCR. The data were produced by immunoSEQ multiplex PCR, yet TCRdb's version contains in-frame clones alone and is incomplete. The data contain some 200,000 clones, roughly 83% of them seen just once; the ten biggest clones take up 2% to 2.5%. The sequenced material came from PBMCs. The receptors here all came from a woman aged 45-65 years in good health and CMV-seronegative.

J is TRBJ1-2 and V is TRBV6-5; 7 nucleotides line up with TRBD1. Looked up from germline, CDR1 is MNHEY and CDR2 is SVGAGI. CDR3 length: 14 residues. V dropped 6 bases and J dropped 6; count of bases not matched to a gene: 10. The CDR3 loop is CASRQGQNVDGYTF. CDR3 DNA sequence: TGTGCCAGCAGACAGGGACAGAACGTGGATGGCTACACCTTC.

The sample holds a few counts of this clone. The chain couples TRBV2 to TRBJ2-3; 7 nucleotides align to TRBD2. V lost 4 bases and J lost 6; bases outside the gene matches: 4. This CDR3 has 13 amino acids. Looked up from germline, CDR1 is SNHLY and CDR2 is FYNNEI. The CDR3 DNA reads TGTGCCAGCAGTGGGACGCGGGGGGATACGCAGTATTTT. This sequence encodes CASSGTRGDTQYF.

This clone showed up just a few times. The chain uses TRBV11-2 and TRBJ1-4, with 11 bases matching TRBD1. The length of the CDR3 is 16 residues. The V segment lost 5 bases and the J segment 7 bases; nucleotides outside the gene matches: 9. CDR1 is SGHAT, CDR2 FQNNGV, per germline. The CDR3 region is CASSPGQGARSEKLFF. CDR3 DNA: TGTGCCAGCAGCCCAGGACAGGGGGCGCGTAGTGAAAAACTGTTTTTT.

The J gene is TRBJ2-5, the V gene TRBV4-1; D is undetermined. Germline V gives CDR1 MGHRA, CDR2 YSYEKL. CDR3 length equals 14 residues. Trimming left V 1 base short and J 1 base short, with 7 bases between. The CDR3 DNA reads as TGCGCCAGCAGCCAAGTGTACTTCCAAGAGACCCAGTACTTC. Translated: CASSQVYFQETQYF.

The genes are TRBV30 and TRBJ1-1; the D gene is possibly TRBD1 (6 bases). CDR1 GTSNPN and CDR2 SVGIG come from the germline V gene (reference sequence). The CDR3 covers 13 residues. The V end was cut by 2 bases, the J end by 4 bases, with 11 bases between. The CDR3 loop is CAWSPQGFTEAFF. CDR3 nucleotide sequence: TGTGCCTGGAGTCCTCAGGGGTTCACTGAAGCTTTCTTT.

The V call is TRBV27, the J call TRBJ1-2; a weak D match, TRBD1 (6 bases). From germline, CDR1 is MNHEY and CDR2 SMNVEV (reference sequence). V was shortened by 5 bases and J by 7 bases, with 14 bases between the two germline ends. The CDR3 consists of 13 residues. The CDR3 loop is CASSRTPRGGYTF. CDR3 DNA: TGTGCCAGCAGTCGTACTCCCAGGGGTGGCTACACCTTC.

This chain joins TRBV4-1 and TRBJ1-2; 9 bases line up with TRBD1. The ends lost 0 bases at V and 5 bases at J; junction bases unmatched: 19. Germline V CDR1 and CDR2: MGHRA, YSYEKL. CDR3 length: 20 residues. The DNA of the CDR3 is TGCGCCAGCAGCCAAGATCTCGGGACAGGGAGCAGACCAGGGGAATATGGCTACACCTTC. This codes for CASSQDLGTGSRPGEYGYTF.

This clone was observed a handful of times. At one of its ends the junction is not consistent with the germline gene, which may arise from a read error. The V call is TRBV7-7, the J call TRBJ2-1; the match to TRBD2 covers 13 bases. The CDR3 is 16 residues long. The germline gives CDR1 SSHAT, CDR2 FNYEAQ (reference sequence). As DNA, the CDR3 is TGTGCTAGCAGCCCCGGGGGACTAGCGGGATCCATTGAGCAGTTCTTC. Its protein is CASSPGGLAGSIEQFF.

This rearrangement joins TRBV28 to TRBJ1-4, with a tentative D call TRBD1 (5 bases). The CDR3 is 17 amino acids. Germline CDR1 and CDR2: MDHEN and SYDVKM. V was clipped by 1 base and J by 2 bases, with 14 bases between them. This CDR3 is CASSLYQVGHTNEKLFF. Written as DNA, the CDR3 is TGTGCCAGCAGTTTATACCAAGTTGGACACACTAATGAAAAACTGTTTTTT.

The chain recombines TRBV30 with TRBJ1-4; no clear D gene. V lost 1 base and J lost 2, with 11 bases in between. Germline CDR1 and CDR2: GTSNPN and SVGIG (reference sequence). CDR3 length equals 15 residues. The CDR3 DNA sequence: TGTGCCTGGAGTGCGCAGGTGATTACTAATGAAAAACTGTTTTTT. Amino acid sequence: CAWSAQVITNEKLFF.

The V gene is TRBV6-5, the J gene TRBJ2-7; weak D call: TRBD1 (7 bases). The ends were cut back, 2 bases at V and 6 bases at J, with 17 bases in the middle. Per germline, CDR1 MNHEY and CDR2 SVGAGI. The CDR3 runs to 15 residues. CDR3 in DNA: TGTGCCAGCAGTTACCGATCCGGGACAGCGGGCGAGCAGTACTTC. This codes for CASSYRSGTAGEQYF.

This clone showed up just once. V gene TRBV5-1 combines with J gene TRBJ2-1, with TRBD2 as a possible D gene (6 bases). This CDR3 has 16 amino acids. The V end lost 5 bases, the J end lost 0 bases, and 15 bases lay between the germline ends. Germline V CDR1 and CDR2: SGHRS, YFSETQ. The CDR3 is CASRPGGGTSYNEQFF. Written as DNA, the CDR3 is TGCGCCAGCAGGCCGGGTGGCGGGACCTCCTACAATGAGCAGTTCTTC.

The chain employs TRBV19 and TRBJ2-2; a possible D gene is TRBD1 (5 bases). Germline V gene sequence: CDR1 LNHDA, CDR2 SQIVND (reference sequence). This CDR3 is 15 amino acids long. The ends were cut back, 5 bases at V and 0 bases at J, with 10 bases in the middle. The DNA for the CDR3 is TGTGCCAGTAGTCCGACAGACGCGAACACCGGGGAGCTGTTTTTT. Its translation: CASSPTDANTGELFF.

This clone appeared a few times. V gene TRBV14 combines with J gene TRBJ2-1; TRBD2 matches 14 bases. Per the germline V gene, CDR1 is SGHDN and CDR2 is FVKESK. The trim removed 2 bases at V and 9 bases at J, leaving 9 bases unmatched. This CDR3 is 17 amino acids long. The CDR3 DNA is TGTGCCAGCAGCCAACCGAAGACTAGCGGGAGGGTAATTGAGCAGTTCTTC. Translation: CASSQPKTSGRVIEQFF.

This clone appeared many times. V and J are TRBV4-3 and TRBJ2-7; 8 bases are a match to TRBD1. CDR3 length equals 15 residues. V dropped 2 bases and J dropped 2; count of bases not matched to a gene: 5. Germline V gene sequence: CDR1 LGHNA, CDR2 YSLEER. Written as DNA, the CDR3 is TGCGCCAGCAGCCAAATGACAGGGGAAGCCTACGAGCAGTACTTC. As protein: CASSQMTGEAYEQYF.

The V and J genes are TRBV5-8 and TRBJ1-3; D is ambiguous. The CDR3 is 15 amino acids. CDR1 and CDR2 from the germline V gene are SGHTS and YDEGEE. The V gene lost 3 bases and the J gene lost 0 bases, with 10 bases spanning the gap. Here the CDR3 DNA reads TGTGCCAGCAGCTCCGCCGGGGTCTCTGGAAACACCATATATTTT. It specifies CASSSAGVSGNTIYF.

The chain has TRBV9 and TRBJ1-1; the D is unclear. Germline CDR1 SGDLS, CDR2 YYNGEE. V lost 4 bases and J 6 bases, leaving 16 bases between the germline ends. The CDR3 sequence is 14 residues long. In nucleotides, the CDR3 is TGTGCCAGCAGCTCGTCGCCGGAGAGTCCTGAAGCTTTCTTT. Protein product: CASSSSPESPEAFF.

The CDR3 protein is CASSQDAWGGNNEQFF. DNA for the CDR3: TGCGCCAGCAGCCAAGATGCGTGGGGGGGTAACAATGAGCAGTTCTTC. This chain connects TRBV4-3 to TRBJ2-1, with TRBD2 identical over 7 bases. The CDR3 runs 16 residues. Germline V CDR1 and CDR2: LGHNA, YSLEER. Germline trimming cut 0 bases from V and 5 bases from J; bases unmatched to any gene: 7.

This chain joins TRBV4-1 and TRBJ2-5, with no clear D. The J call may be faulty, since TRBJ2-7 better matches the DNA end. This CDR3 spans 13 amino acids. The germline CDR1 and CDR2 sequences are MGHRA and YSYEKL. CDR3 DNA sequence: TGCGCCAGCAGCCCCCGGAGCTCCTACGAGCAGTACTTC. Translated: CASSPRSSYEQYF.

The rearrangement joins TRBV28 to TRBJ1-5; D gene ambiguous. In germline, CDR1 is MDHEN, CDR2 SYDVKM. The CDR3 runs to 14 residues. Trimming took 5 bases from V and 2 from J, leaving 10 bases between them. CDR3 in amino acids: CASSPHTGNQPQHF. The CDR3 nucleotides read TGTGCCAGCAGTCCCCATACAGGCAATCAGCCCCAGCATTTT.

The rearrangement uses TRBV15 and TRBJ1-4; D remains ambiguous. Trimming shortened V by 8 bases and J by 7 bases, and 17 bases separated the two germline ends. This CDR3 spans 14 amino acids. The germline gives CDR1 LNHNV, CDR2 YYDKDF (reference sequence). In DNA form, the CDR3 reads TGTGCCACCCGAACGACACGTCTCCCTGAAAAACTGTTTTTT. Translated, it gives CATRTTRLPEKLFF.

The table lists this clone with a few counts. The V gene is TRBV28, the J gene TRBJ2-1; D possibly corresponds to TRBD2 (6 bases). The length of the CDR3 is 14 residues. Trimming stripped 6 bases from V and 2 bases from J, with 11 bases between. Germline CDR1 reads MDHEN; CDR2 reads SYDVKM. The chain's CDR3 is CASSLGGTYNEQFF. CDR3 DNA: TGTGCCAGCAGCCTCGGGGGAACCTACAATGAGCAGTTCTTC.

As to this clone: Compared with germline, one end of the junction differs, possibly owing to a read error. The chain has TRBV20-1 and TRBJ2-1; D uncertain. This CDR3 region has 11 residues. CDR1 and CDR2 (germline): DFQATT, SNEGSKA (reference sequence). The CDR3 here is CSAPRSNGQFF. The DNA of the CDR3 is TGCAGTGCGCCTCGGAGTAATGGGCAGTTCTTC.

This chain links TRBV6-5 with TRBJ1-4; D is undetermined. This CDR3 is built from 16 residues. The V end was cut by 0 bases, the J end by 1 base, with 9 bases between. Germline-derived CDR1 and CDR2 are MNHEY and SVGAGI. The CDR3 DNA reads TGTGCCAGCAGTTACTCGCCGGTCGGAACTAATGAAAAACTGTTTTTT. It is translated as CASSYSPVGTNEKLFF.

The CDR3 DNA reads TGCGCCAGCAGCCCAACAGGGGGCAGCTCCTACGAGCAGTACTTC. It codes for CASSPTGGSSYEQYF. This chain connects TRBV5-1 to TRBJ2-7; TRBD1 matches at 9 bases. Germline V gene data show CDR1 as SGHRS and CDR2 as YFSETQ. This CDR3 has 15 amino acids. After removal of 4 bases from V and 0 bases from J, the junction contained 5 bases not matched to a gene.